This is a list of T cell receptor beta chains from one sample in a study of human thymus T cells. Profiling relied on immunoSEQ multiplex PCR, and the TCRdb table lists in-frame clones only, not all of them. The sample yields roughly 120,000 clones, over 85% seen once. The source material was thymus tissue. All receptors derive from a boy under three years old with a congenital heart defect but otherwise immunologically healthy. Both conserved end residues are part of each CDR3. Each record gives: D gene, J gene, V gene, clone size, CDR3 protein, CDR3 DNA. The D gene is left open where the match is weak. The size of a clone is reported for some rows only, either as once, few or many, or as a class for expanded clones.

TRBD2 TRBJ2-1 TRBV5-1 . CASTSVGGGPSYNEQFF TGCGCCAGCACCTCAGTGGGCGGGGGGCCCTCCTACAATGAGCAGTTCTTC
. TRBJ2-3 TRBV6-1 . CASKSGTDTQYF TGTGCCAGCAAATCCGGCACAGATACGCAGTATTTT
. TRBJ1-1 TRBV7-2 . CASSLRLQANTEAFF TGTGCCAGCAGCTTAAGGCTACAGGCGAACACTGAAGCTTTCTTT
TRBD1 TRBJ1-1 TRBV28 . CASSLCGQGADNTEAFF TGTGCCAGCAGTTTATGTGGGCAGGGGGCAGACAACACTGAAGCTTTCTTT
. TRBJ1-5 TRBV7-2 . CASSLDGLNQPQHF TGTGCCAGCAGCTTAGACGGTTTGAATCAGCCCCAGCATTTT
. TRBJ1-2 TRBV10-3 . CAISERREYDGYTF TGTGCCATCAGTGAGCGCAGGGAATACGATGGCTACACCTTC
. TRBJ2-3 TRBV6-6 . CASSYTVVGTDTQYF TGTGCCAGCAGTTACACGGTAGTCGGCACAGATACGCAGTATTTT
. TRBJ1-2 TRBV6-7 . CASRLDGANGYTF TGTGCCAGCAGATTGGACGGTGCCAACGGCTACACCTTC
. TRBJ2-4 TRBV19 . CASSTLEGANIQYF TGTGCCAGTAGTACGTTGGAGGGGGCGAACATTCAGTACTTC
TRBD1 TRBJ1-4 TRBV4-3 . CASSESRQGEEKLFF TGCGCCAGCAGCGAGAGTCGACAGGGGGAGGAAAAACTGTTTTTT
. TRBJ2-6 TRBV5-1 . CASTSDGYSGANVLTF TGCGCCAGCACATCCGACGGATATTCTGGGGCCAACGTCCTGACTTTC
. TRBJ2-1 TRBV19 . CASSPRLDNEQFF TGTGCCAGTAGTCCCCGACTAGACAATGAGCAGTTCTTC
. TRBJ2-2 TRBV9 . CASSPPIKLYGELFF TGTGCCAGCAGCCCACCCATAAAGCTGTACGGGGAGCTGTTTTTT
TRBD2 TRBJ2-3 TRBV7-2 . CASSLARLAGASDTQYF TGTGCCAGCAGCTTAGCGCGGCTAGCGGGGGCCTCAGATACGCAGTATTTT
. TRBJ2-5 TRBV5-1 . CASRDMTGKETQYF TGCGCCAGCAGAGACATGACAGGAAAAGAGACCCAGTACTTC
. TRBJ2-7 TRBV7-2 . CASSTFRPDDYEQYF TGTGCCAGCAGTACCTTTCGGCCGGACGATTACGAGCAGTACTTC
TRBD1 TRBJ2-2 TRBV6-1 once CASSASRTGDTGELFF TGTGCCAGCAGTGCAAGCCGGACAGGGGACACCGGGGAGCTGTTTTTT
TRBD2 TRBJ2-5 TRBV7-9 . CASSLGERGPQETQYF TGTGCCAGCAGCCTTGGAGAGCGGGGGCCCCAAGAGACCCAGTACTTC
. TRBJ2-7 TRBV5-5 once CASSLELAGAVVYEQYF TGTGCCAGCAGCTTGGAGCTGGCGGGGGCAGTTGTATACGAGCAGTACTTC
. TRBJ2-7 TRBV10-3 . CATSGRALPTYEQYF TGTGCCACCTCGGGGCGAGCACTACCGACCTACGAGCAGTACTTC
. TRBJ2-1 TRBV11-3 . CASSLRRNSYNEQFF TGTGCCAGCAGCTTAAGGAGAAACTCCTACAATGAGCAGTTCTTC
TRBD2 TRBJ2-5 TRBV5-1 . CASSPTGGSGGPLGETQYF TGCGCCAGCAGCCCCACCGGGGGGAGCGGGGGCCCACTTGGGGAGACCCAGTACTTC
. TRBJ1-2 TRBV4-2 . CASSQDRRVANYGYTF TGTGCCAGCAGCCAAGATAGGAGGGTGGCTAACTATGGCTACACCTTC
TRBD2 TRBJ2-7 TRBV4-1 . CASSHHSWTSGPSYEQYF TGCGCCAGCAGCCATCACTCGTGGACTAGCGGACCCTCCTACGAGCAGTACTTC
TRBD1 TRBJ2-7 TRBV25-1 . CANSFGDRGNEQYF TGTGCCAATTCTTTTGGGGACAGGGGCAACGAGCAGTACTTC
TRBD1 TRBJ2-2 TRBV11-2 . CASSSGGGELFF TGTGCCAGCAGCTCAGGGGGCGGGGAGCTGTTTTTT
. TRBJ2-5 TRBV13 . CASSLVLGGQETQYF TGTGCCAGCAGCTTAGTACTAGGAGGTCAAGAGACCCAGTACTTC
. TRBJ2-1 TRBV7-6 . CASSQRGSYNEQFF TGTGCCAGCAGCCAACGGGGCTCCTACAATGAGCAGTTCTTC
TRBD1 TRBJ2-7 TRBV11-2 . CASSSRKIDRDRVEQYF TGTGCCAGCAGCTCGCGGAAGATAGACCGGGACAGGGTGGAGCAGTACTTC
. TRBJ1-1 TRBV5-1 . CASSLSGGEIAEAFF TGCGCCAGCAGCTTATCGGGGGGTGAGATCGCTGAAGCTTTCTTT
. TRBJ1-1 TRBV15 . CATSREISLLRKSLPRGEAFF TGTGCCACCAGCAGAGAAATAAGTTTGCTCCGGAAGTCACTACCTCGGGGTGAAGCTTTCTTT
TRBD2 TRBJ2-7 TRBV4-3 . CASSQDSGRLTYEQYF TGCGCCAGCAGCCAAGATAGCGGGCGGCTAACCTACGAGCAGTACTTC
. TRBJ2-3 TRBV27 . CASSRGRGHLTDTQYF TGTGCCAGCAGTCGCGGACGCGGGCATCTCACAGATACGCAGTATTTT